These 17 T cell receptor beta chains were sequenced from one sample in a study of blood T cell repertoires in COVID-19. Sequencing was performed with immunoSEQ multiplex PCR; in TCRdb, only in-frame clones are kept and a portion is missing. The sample yields roughly 160,000 clones, roughly 86% seen once. Sequencing was carried out using peripheral blood. These receptors came from an elderly woman with COVID-19, enrolled during active disease.

J is TRBJ2-1 and V is TRBV3-1 (or the pseudogene TRBV3-2), with D possibly TRBD2 on 6 matching bases. V was trimmed by 1 base and J by 7 bases, leaving 17 bases between them. Germline V gene data show CDR1 as LGHDT and CDR2 as YNNKEL (reference sequence). The CDR3 totals 16 residues. The CDR3 reads CASSQVTLASRNEQFF. Here the CDR3 DNA reads TGTGCCAGCAGCCAAGTAACACTAGCAAGCAGGAATGAGCAGTTCTTC.

In this sample, this clone turned up once. The rearrangement links TRBV7-8 to TRBJ2-7; no definite D call. The CDR3 loop spans 12 amino acids. Germline V CDR1 and CDR2: SGHVS, FQNEAQ. V was pared by 0 bases and J by 4 bases, with 4 bases between. The CDR3 DNA reads TGTGCCAGCAGCTTAGCGGAGTACGAGCAGTACTTC. Protein product: CASSLAEYEQYF.

The genes are TRBV9 and TRBJ2-2; a weak D match, TRBD1 (6 bases). CDR3 length: 15 amino acids. V lost 5 bases, J lost 1 base, and 12 bases lay in between. Germline V gives CDR1 SGDLS, CDR2 YYNGEE. CDR3 sequence (DNA): TGTGCCAGCAGTATAGAGGGGGTGAACACCGGGGAGCTGTTTTTT. Its protein product is CASSIEGVNTGELFF.

The chain is built from TRBV27 and TRBJ1-1; D gene ambiguous. This CDR3 contains 14 residues. CDR1 and CDR2 from the germline V gene are MNHEY and SMNVEV (reference sequence). The V gene lost 4 bases and the J gene lost 1 base, with 10 bases spanning the gap. The CDR3 DNA sequence: TGTGCCAGCAGTTCCCTTTTGGCGAACACTGAAGCTTTCTTT. Protein sequence: CASSSLLANTEAFF.

This chain connects TRBV2 to TRBJ2-3; D ambiguous. CDR3 length equals 12 residues. Germline V lookup: CDR1 SNHLY, CDR2 FYNNEI. V shed 5 bases and J shed 2 bases, with 5 bases lying between them. This CDR3 reads CASSPFTDTQYF. The CDR3 bases are TGTGCCAGCAGTCCTTTCACAGATACGCAGTATTTT.

The rearrangement uses TRBV5-6 and TRBJ2-3; 7 bases map to TRBD1. The CDR3 spans 14 residues. Unmatched junction bases numbered 4, after V lost 3 bases and J lost 3 bases. Germline lookup yields CDR1 SGHDT and CDR2 YYEEEE. The CDR3 reads CASSSGTVTDTQYF. The CDR3, as DNA: TGTGCCAGCAGCTCGGGGACAGTTACAGATACGCAGTATTTT.

CDR3 DNA: TGTGCCAGTAGTATAGTATGGGGGCATGGCAATCAGCCCCAGCATTTT. It encodes CASSIVWGHGNQPQHF. The rearrangement uses TRBV19 and TRBJ1-5; D might be TRBD1 (6 bases). V lost 1 base to trimming and J lost 2 bases, with 12 bases between them. Per germline, CDR1 LNHDA and CDR2 SQIVND (reference sequence). The CDR3 is 16 amino acids. The full variable domain, rest sourced from reference TRBV19 and TRBJ1-5, is DGGITQSPKYLFRKEGQNVTLSCEQNLNHDAMYWYRQDPGQGLRLIYYSQIVNDFQKGDIAEGYSVSREKKESFPLTVTSAQKNPTAFYLCASSIVWGHGNQPQHFGDGTRLSIL.

CDR3 in amino acids: CASSSWTSSDSPLHF. CDR3 bases: TGTGCCAGCAGCTCCTGGACATCTTCCGATTCACCCCTCCACTTT. The chain has TRBV7-9 and TRBJ1-6, with D tentatively TRBD1 (5 bases). V was pared by 4 bases and J by 8 bases, with 15 bases between. This CDR3 contains 15 residues. Germline V gene lookup returns CDR1 SEHNR and CDR2 FQNEAQ (reference sequence).

The chain uses TRBV19 and TRBJ1-1, with 10 positions matching TRBD1. The CDR3 consists of 15 residues. Trimming removed 8 bases from V and 1 base from J; junction bases left unmatched: 7. Germline values: CDR1 LNHDA, CDR2 SQIVND (reference sequence). CDR3: CASSPDRGTNTEAFF. The CDR3 DNA reads TGTGCCAGTTCTCCGGACAGGGGGACGAACACTGAAGCTTTCTTT.

J is TRBJ1-2 and V is TRBV3-1 (or the pseudogene TRBV3-2); D ambiguous. V was cut by 10 bases and J by 6 bases, with 18 bases left in between. The CDR3 has 13 residues. Germline CDR1 is LGHDT and CDR2 is YNNKEL (reference sequence). The DNA for the CDR3 is TGTGCCACCGCCCAAGGCGGGGTGCATGGCTACACCTTC. Its protein product is CATAQGGVHGYTF.

The CDR3 here is CASSYKGLAGGQNTGELFF. CDR3 bases: TGTGCCAGCAGCTATAAGGGACTAGCGGGAGGACAGAACACCGGGGAGCTGTTTTTT. The chain joins TRBV9 to TRBJ2-2; 15 bases match TRBD2. Germline lookup yields CDR1 SGDLS and CDR2 YYNGEE. This CDR3 comprises 19 residues. V trimming: 4 bases; J trimming: 1 base; junction bases outside the gene matches: 8.

This clone was seen only once. V and J are TRBV6-5 and TRBJ2-2; tentatively, D is TRBD2 (6 bases). V lost 6 bases to trimming and J lost 4 bases, with 12 bases between them. CDR1 and CDR2 from the germline V gene are MNHEY and SVGAGI. This CDR3 is built from 14 residues. CDR3: CASSLSGVTGELFF. In nucleotides, the CDR3 is TGTGCCAGCAGCCTTTCGGGAGTCACCGGGGAGCTGTTTTTT.

V and J are TRBV6-2 or TRBV6-3 and TRBJ2-1; D is possibly TRBD2 (6 bases). Germline V CDR1 and CDR2: MNHEY, SVGEGT. The CDR3 loop spans 16 amino acids. V lost 5 bases and J lost 7, with 21 bases in between. The CDR3 sequence is CASSQGSRRVGNEQFF. DNA for the CDR3: TGTGCCAGCAGTCAAGGATCTAGGAGGGTTGGGAATGAGCAGTTCTTC.

The gene calls are TRBV5-1 and TRBJ1-5; weak D call: TRBD1 (5 bases). Per the germline V gene, CDR1 is SGHRS and CDR2 is YFSETQ. The CDR3 spans 15 residues. V was cut by 0 bases and J by 6 bases, with 13 bases left in between. This CDR3 reads CASSLEGDGSQPQHF. The CDR3 DNA is TGCGCCAGCAGCTTGGAAGGGGATGGCAGTCAGCCCCAGCATTTT.

The chain links TRBV10-3 to TRBJ2-2, with TRBD1 matching 11 bases. The V gene's germline CDR1 is ENHRY and CDR2 SYGVKD. CDR3 length: 16 residues. V lost 5 bases to trimming and J lost 8 bases; unmatched junction nucleotides: 10. The CDR3 coding sequence is TGTGCCATCAGTAACCGGGACAGGGGGATAGAAGGGGAGCTGTTTTTT. Its translation: CAISNRDRGIEGELFF.

The V gene is TRBV5-4, the J gene TRBJ1-5; D gene ambiguous. There are 14 residues in the CDR3. Per the germline V gene, CDR1 is SGHNT and CDR2 is YYREEE (reference sequence). The V gene lost 4 bases and the J gene lost 7 bases, with 15 bases spanning the gap. CDR3 amino acids: CASSLTPGRQPQHF. The CDR3 DNA reads TGTGCCAGCAGCCTAACTCCAGGTAGACAGCCCCAGCATTTT.

The rearrangement joins TRBV7-9 to TRBJ2-5; 9 positions match TRBD1. The trim removed 5 bases at V and 1 base at J, leaving 5 bases unmatched. The length of the CDR3 is 15 residues. Germline-derived CDR1 and CDR2 are SEHNR and FQNEAQ (reference sequence). Here the CDR3 reads CASSPGDRVQETQYF. The CDR3 coding sequence is TGTGCCAGCAGCCCCGGGGACAGGGTCCAAGAGACCCAGTACTTC.